The 17 T cell receptor beta chains presented below share a single source sample, sequenced in a study of breast tumors, draining lymph nodes, adjacent tissues. MiXCR, applied by TCRdb to the multiplex PCR reads, yields one record per CDR3 protein. Of about 63,000 distinct CDR3 sequences in the sample, around three fifths were seen once. Input material: breast tumor tissue. Source of these receptors: a female donor with breast cancer. Some clones in this sample may be carry-over from other donors' samples.

The chain has TRBV13 and TRBJ2-7; the match to TRBD2 covers 11 bases. Per germline, CDR1 PRHDT and CDR2 FYEKMQ (reference sequence). CDR3 length: 13 amino acids. With 7 bases clipped from V and 3 bases from J, the junction kept 2 bases outside the gene matches. CDR3 sequence: CASTGTSGYEQYF. The CDR3 bases are TGTGCCAGCACCGGGACTAGCGGCTACGAGCAGTACTTC. Complete variable domain (other parts from reference TRBV13 and TRBJ2-7): AAGVIQSPRHLIKEKRETATLKCYPIPRHDTVYWYQQGPGQDPQFLISFYEKMQSDKGSIPDRFSAQQFSDYHSELNMSSLELGDSALYFCASTGTSGYEQYFGPGTRLTVT.

This clonotype was seen once. The junction shows a germline mismatch at one end, possibly a read error. This chain connects TRBV27 to TRBJ1-2; 7 bases are shared with TRBD1. From germline, CDR1 is MNHEY and CDR2 SMNVEV (reference sequence). This CDR3 spans 13 amino acids. The CDR3 DNA sequence: TGTGCCGGCAGTCCTCAGGGGGACTATGGCTACACCTTC. The encoded protein is CAGSPQGDYGYTF.

V and J are TRBV5-6 and TRBJ2-2, with TRBD1 identical over 9 bases. V was clipped by 0 bases and J by 1 base; unmatched bases: 1. The CDR3 is 16 amino acids. In germline, CDR1 is SGHDT, CDR2 YYEEEE. CDR3 DNA: TGTGCCAGCAGCTTGGCGGGACAGGGGAACACCGGGGAGCTGTTTTTT. This gives the protein CASSLAGQGNTGELFF.

In this sample, this clonotype is medium-sized. V gene TRBV5-6 combines with J gene TRBJ1-2; TRBD1 agrees at 9 bases. Germline CDR1 SGHDT, CDR2 YYEEEE. V dropped 4 bases and J dropped 8; count of bases not matched to a gene: 15. CDR3 length: 16 amino acids. The CDR3 reads CASSTTGQGLGLGYTF. In DNA, the CDR3 is TGTGCCAGCAGCACAACGGGACAGGGACTTGGCCTAGGCTACACCTTC.

The CDR3 DNA is TGTGCCAGCAGCTTAATGGCAGGGGGCACAGATACGCAGTATTTT. It encodes CASSLMAGGTDTQYF. This chain joins TRBV7-3 and TRBJ2-3; D might be TRBD1 (6 bases). The V end lost 1 base, the J end lost 1 base, and 9 bases lay between the germline ends. Per germline, CDR1 SGHTA and CDR2 FQGTGA. The CDR3 has 15 amino acids.

J is TRBJ2-3 and V is TRBV2; no clear D. This CDR3 is 13 amino acids long. Germline CDR1 reads SNHLY; CDR2 reads FYNNEI. V was shortened by 4 bases and J by 2 bases, with 7 bases between the two germline ends. The CDR3 sequence is CASSGPSTDTQYF. CDR3 DNA: TGTGCCAGCAGTGGTCCGTCCACAGATACGCAGTATTTT.

This clonotype has only a few counts. This CDR3 is CASSPLTGVNTEAFF. The CDR3 DNA reads TGTGCCAGCAGCCCTTTGACAGGGGTGAACACTGAAGCTTTCTTT. This chain joins TRBV14 and TRBJ1-1; 8 nucleotides line up with TRBD1. Germline-derived CDR1 and CDR2 are SGHDN and FVKESK. CDR3 size: 15 residues. The V gene end was trimmed by 4 bases and the J gene end by 0 bases; junction bases not matched to a gene: 4.

The V call is TRBV20-1, the J call TRBJ2-5, with 8 bases that match TRBD2. V dropped 7 bases and J dropped 1; count of bases not matched to a gene: 8. There are 14 residues in the CDR3. The germline CDR1 and CDR2 sequences are DFQATT and SNEGSKA (reference sequence). The CDR3 is CSVAGRGVQETQYF. In nucleotides, the CDR3 is TGCAGTGTTGCCGGGCGGGGGGTCCAAGAGACCCAGTACTTC.

V is TRBV9 and J is TRBJ1-6; a possible D gene is TRBD1 (5 bases). With 4 bases removed from V and 6 bases from J, the gap between germline ends came to 14 bases. Germline assignment: CDR1 SGDLS and CDR2 YYNGEE. This CDR3 is built from 15 residues. The CDR3 coding sequence is TGTGCCAGCAGCCCCGGGACCGACTTTAATTCACCCCTCCACTTT. Protein product: CASSPGTDFNSPLHF.

This clonotype showed up many times. The V and J genes are TRBV28 and TRBJ2-7; a possible D gene is TRBD1 (5 bases). In germline, CDR1 is MDHEN, CDR2 SYDVKM. V was cut by 5 bases and J by 3 bases, with 11 bases left in between. The CDR3 covers 13 residues. The CDR3 DNA reads TGTGCCAGCAGTCCTCTTAGGGGCTACGAGCAGTACTTC. As protein: CASSPLRGYEQYF. Combining the CDR3 with reference TRBV28 and TRBJ2-7 gives the whole variable domain DVKVTQSSRYLVKRTGEKVFLECVQDMDHENMFWYRQDPGLGLRLIYFSYDVKMKEKGDIPEGYSVSREKKERFSLILESASTNQTSMYLCASSPLRGYEQYFGPGTRLTVT.

The chain combines TRBV2 with TRBJ2-3; 9 nucleotides match TRBD1. J lost 4 bases, V lost 5 bases, and 7 bases had no gene match. The CDR3 totals 15 residues. Germline CDR1 and CDR2: SNHLY and FYNNEI. The CDR3 region is CASSTPRQGADTQYF. CDR3 DNA sequence: TGTGCCAGCAGTACCCCTCGACAGGGGGCAGATACGCAGTATTTT.

Concerning this clonotype itself: The junction and the germline gene differ at one end; a read error may be behind it. As DNA, the CDR3 is TGTGCTAGCAGCTTAGGGGCGGGGTATCAGTTCTTC. It yields the protein CASSLGAGYQFF. This chain joins TRBV7-3 and TRBJ2-1; a weak D match, TRBD2 (6 bases). Germline V gene data show CDR1 as SGHTA and CDR2 as FQGTGA. This CDR3 contains 12 residues.

The gene calls are TRBV2 and TRBJ2-7; no definite D call. V lost 0 bases, J lost 9 bases, and 6 bases lay in between. The CDR3 loop spans 11 amino acids. The germline V gene encodes CDR1 SNHLY and CDR2 FYNNEI. The CDR3 DNA sequence: TGTGCCAGCAGTGAAGCCCCGGGGCAGTACTTC. Its translation is CASSEAPGQYF.

This clonotype was recorded many times. The chain couples TRBV12-3 or TRBV12-4 to TRBJ2-1; the match to TRBD2 covers 9 bases. Trimming took 5 bases from V and 3 from J; bases not matched to a gene: 8. The CDR3 length is 16 residues. CDR3 nucleotide sequence: TGTGCCAGCAGTAATTCCGGGACTAGCAACTACAATGAGCAGTTCTTC. Encoded protein: CASSNSGTSNYNEQFF.

This clonotype has more than one count but fewer than ten. A much larger clone sits a single nucleotide away, making a read error possible. This rearrangement joins TRBV20-1 to TRBJ1-2, with a weak D call TRBD1 (5 bases). This CDR3 spans 13 amino acids. Per the germline V gene, CDR1 is DFQATT and CDR2 is SNEGSKA (reference sequence). Between the trimmed V and J ends, which lost 0 bases and 10 bases, there was a span of 15 bases. CDR3 region: CSARDHRGDAYTF. Written as DNA, the CDR3 is TGCAGTGCTAGAGATCACCGGGGCGATGCCTACACCTTC.

This rearrangement joins TRBV3-1 to TRBJ1-6; weak D call: TRBD1 (6 bases). Per germline, CDR1 LGHDT and CDR2 YNNKEL (reference sequence). The CDR3 is 14 residues long. Trimming cost V 3 bases and J 9 bases, with 12 bases left between them. CDR3 DNA sequence: TGTGCCAGCAGCCATCGGGGGCCGGGTTCACCCCTCCACTTT. Amino acid sequence: CASSHRGPGSPLHF.

About this clonotype itself: Given a much more abundant clone one base away, this may be a read error. This sequence joins TRBV24-1 and TRBJ1-1, with D uncertain. The germline V gene encodes CDR1 KGHDR and CDR2 SFDVKD. The CDR3 loop spans 17 amino acids. CDR3 nucleotides: TGTGCCAGCAGTTACCCAGGTAGGGAGCTACCGAACACTGAAACTTTCTTT. As protein: CASSYPGRELPNTETFF.